This T cell receptor beta chain was recovered during a study of spatial heterogeneity in lung cancer. The time point is: sample taken at primary tumor resection. No cell sorting; template was whole RNA from tumor, lung tissue or PBMC. CDR1 and CDR2 (germline): DFQATT, SNEGSKA (reference sequence). The CDR3 spans 16 residues. Between the trimmed V and J ends, which lost 3 bases and 0 bases, there was a span of 15 bases. This clonotype was observed a handful of times. All TCR cDNA molecules were individually tagged with a unique molecular identifier. Via MiXCR, TCRdb re-called the 5' RACE reads, giving one row per CDR3 protein. The data hold 20,000 to 25,000 distinct CDR3 sequences, with roughly 4.6% observed a single time.

V usage is TRBV20-1 and J usage is TRBJ1-3; TRBD1 is a possible D gene (5 bases). The source was PBMCs, collected at surgery. This TCR derives from a male donor with early-stage non-small cell lung cancer. CDR3 in amino acids: CSASEGLGPSGNTIYF. CDR3 nucleotides: TGCAGTGCTAGCGAGGGCCTGGGGCCCTCTGGAAACACCATATATTTT.